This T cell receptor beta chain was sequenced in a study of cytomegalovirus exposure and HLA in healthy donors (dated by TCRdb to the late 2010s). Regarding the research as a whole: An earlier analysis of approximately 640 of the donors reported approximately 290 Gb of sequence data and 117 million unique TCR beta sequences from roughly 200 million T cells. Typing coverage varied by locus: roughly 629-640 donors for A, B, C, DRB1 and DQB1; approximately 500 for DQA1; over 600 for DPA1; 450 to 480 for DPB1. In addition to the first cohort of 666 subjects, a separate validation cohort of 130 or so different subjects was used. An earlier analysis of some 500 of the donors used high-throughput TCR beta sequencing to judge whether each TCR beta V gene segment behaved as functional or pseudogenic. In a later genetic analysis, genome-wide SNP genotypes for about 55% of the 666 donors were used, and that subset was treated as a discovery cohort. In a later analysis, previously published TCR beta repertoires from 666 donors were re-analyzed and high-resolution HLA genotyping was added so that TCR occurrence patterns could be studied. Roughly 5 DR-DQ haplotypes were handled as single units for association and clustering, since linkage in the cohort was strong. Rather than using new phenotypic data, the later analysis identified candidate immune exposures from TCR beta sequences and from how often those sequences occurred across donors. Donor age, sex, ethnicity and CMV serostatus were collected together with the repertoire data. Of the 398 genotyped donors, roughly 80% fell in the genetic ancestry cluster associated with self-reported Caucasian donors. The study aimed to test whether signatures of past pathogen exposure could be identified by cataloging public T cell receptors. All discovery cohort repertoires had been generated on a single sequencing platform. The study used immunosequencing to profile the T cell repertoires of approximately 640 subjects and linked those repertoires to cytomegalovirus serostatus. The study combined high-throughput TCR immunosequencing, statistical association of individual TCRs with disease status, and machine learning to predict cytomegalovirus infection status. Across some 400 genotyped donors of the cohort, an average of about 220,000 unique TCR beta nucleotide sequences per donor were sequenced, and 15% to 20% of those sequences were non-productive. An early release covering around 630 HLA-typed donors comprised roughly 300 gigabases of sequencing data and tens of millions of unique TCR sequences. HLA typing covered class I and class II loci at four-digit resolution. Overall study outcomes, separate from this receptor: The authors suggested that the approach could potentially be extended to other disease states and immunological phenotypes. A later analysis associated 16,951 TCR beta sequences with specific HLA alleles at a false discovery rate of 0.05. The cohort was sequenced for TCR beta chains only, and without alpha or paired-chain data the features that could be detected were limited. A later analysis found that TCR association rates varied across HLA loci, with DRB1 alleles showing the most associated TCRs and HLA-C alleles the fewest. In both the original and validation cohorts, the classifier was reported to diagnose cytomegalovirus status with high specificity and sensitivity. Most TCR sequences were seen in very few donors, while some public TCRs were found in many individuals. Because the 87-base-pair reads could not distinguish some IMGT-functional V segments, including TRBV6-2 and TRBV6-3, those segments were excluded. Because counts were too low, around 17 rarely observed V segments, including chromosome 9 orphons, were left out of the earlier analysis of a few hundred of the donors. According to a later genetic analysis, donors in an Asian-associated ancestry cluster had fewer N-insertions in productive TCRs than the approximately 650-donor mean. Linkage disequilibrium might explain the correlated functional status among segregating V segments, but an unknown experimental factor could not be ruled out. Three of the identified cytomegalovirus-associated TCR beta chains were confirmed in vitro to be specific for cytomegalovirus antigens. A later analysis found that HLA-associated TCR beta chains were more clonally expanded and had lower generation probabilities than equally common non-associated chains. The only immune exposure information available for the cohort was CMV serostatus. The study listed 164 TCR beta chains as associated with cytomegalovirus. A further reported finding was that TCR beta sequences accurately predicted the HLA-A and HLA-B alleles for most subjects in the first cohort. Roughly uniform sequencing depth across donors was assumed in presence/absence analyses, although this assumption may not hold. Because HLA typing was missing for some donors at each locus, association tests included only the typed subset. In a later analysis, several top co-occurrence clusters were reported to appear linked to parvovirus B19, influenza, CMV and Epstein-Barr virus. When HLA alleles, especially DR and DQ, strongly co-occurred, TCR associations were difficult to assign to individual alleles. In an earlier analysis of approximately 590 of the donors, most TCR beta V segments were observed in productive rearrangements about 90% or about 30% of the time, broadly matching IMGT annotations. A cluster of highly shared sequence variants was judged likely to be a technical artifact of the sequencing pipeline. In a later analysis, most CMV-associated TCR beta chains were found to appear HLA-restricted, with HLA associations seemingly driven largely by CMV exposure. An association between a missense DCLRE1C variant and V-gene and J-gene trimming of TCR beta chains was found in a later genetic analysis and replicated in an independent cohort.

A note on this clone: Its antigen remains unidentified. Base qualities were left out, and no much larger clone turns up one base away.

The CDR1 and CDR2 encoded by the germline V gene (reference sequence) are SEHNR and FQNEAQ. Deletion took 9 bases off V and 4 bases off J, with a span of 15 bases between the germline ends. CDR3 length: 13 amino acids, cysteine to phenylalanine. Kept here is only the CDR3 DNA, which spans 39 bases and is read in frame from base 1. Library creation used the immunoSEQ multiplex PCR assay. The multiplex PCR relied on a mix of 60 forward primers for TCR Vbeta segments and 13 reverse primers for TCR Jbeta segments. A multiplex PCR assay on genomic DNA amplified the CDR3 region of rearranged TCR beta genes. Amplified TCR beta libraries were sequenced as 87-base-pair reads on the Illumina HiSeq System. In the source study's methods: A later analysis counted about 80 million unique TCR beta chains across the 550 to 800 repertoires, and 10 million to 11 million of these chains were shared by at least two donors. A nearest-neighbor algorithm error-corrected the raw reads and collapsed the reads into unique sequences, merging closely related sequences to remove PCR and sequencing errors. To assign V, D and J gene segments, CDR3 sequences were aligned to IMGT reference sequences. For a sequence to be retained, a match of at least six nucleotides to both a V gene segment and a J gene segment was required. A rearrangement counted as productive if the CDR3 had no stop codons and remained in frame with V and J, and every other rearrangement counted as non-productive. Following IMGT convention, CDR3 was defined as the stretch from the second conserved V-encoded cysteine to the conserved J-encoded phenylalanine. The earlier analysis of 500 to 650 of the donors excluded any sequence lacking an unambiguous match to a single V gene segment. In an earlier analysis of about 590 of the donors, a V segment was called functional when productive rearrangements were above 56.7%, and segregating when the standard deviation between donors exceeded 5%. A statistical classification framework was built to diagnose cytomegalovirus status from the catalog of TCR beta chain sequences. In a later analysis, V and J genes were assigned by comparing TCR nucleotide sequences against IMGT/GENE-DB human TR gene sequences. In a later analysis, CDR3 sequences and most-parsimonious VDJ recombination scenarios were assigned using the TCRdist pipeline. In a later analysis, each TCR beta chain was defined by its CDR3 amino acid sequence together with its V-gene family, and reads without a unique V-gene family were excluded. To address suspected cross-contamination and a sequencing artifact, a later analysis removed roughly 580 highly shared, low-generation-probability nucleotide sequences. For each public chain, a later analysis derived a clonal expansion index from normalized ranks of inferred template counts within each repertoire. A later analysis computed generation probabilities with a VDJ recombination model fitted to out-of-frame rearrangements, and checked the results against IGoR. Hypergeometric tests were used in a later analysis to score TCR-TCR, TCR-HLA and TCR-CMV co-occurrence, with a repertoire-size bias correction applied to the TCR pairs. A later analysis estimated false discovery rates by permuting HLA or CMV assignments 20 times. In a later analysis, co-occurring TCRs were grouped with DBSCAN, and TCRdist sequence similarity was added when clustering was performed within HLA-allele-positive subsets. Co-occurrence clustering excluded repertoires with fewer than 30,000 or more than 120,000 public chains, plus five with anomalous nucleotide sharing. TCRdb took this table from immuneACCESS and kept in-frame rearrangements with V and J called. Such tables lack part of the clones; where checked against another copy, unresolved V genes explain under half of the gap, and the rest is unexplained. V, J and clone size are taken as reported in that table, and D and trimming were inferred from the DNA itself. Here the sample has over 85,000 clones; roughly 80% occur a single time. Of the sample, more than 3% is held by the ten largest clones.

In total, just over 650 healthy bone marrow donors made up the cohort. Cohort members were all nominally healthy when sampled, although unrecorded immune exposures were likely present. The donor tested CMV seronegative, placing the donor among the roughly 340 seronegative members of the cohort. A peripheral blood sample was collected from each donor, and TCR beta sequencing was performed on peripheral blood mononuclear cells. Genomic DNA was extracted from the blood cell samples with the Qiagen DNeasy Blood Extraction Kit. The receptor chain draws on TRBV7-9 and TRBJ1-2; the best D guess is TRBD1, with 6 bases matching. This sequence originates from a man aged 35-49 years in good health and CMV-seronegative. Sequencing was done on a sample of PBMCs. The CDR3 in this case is CASSPDSFYGYTF. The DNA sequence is TGTGCCAGTTCACCGGACAGTTTCTATGGCTACACCTTC.